One sample yielded the 11 T cell receptor beta chains listed below, sequenced in a study of Ad26.COV2.S vaccination and SARS-CoV-2 variants. As to treatment: about 20 received Ad26.COV2.S at low or high dose, single or two shots; 5 received placebo; per-sample allocation not given. Sampling occurred on day 63 after the first vaccine or placebo injection. Data came from immunoSEQ multiplex PCR; TCRdb stores just in-frame clones and leaves some out. Here the sample spans 300,000 to 400,000 clones, less than 90% being singletons. The input for sequencing was peripheral blood, taken in a trial of Ad26.COV2.S vaccine versus placebo. The source of these receptors is a person aged 18-65 years who received the Ad26.COV2.S COVID-19 vaccine or a placebo.

The chain links TRBV12-3 or TRBV12-4 to TRBJ2-1; no definite D call. V lost 6 bases to trimming and J lost 12 bases, with 15 bases between them. This CDR3 has 12 amino acids. The CDR3 DNA is TGTGCCAGCAGGAAGTCGAGAGCACGGCAGTTCTTC. It specifies CASRKSRARQFF.

The chain carries TRBV28 and TRBJ2-7; D perhaps matches TRBD1 (5 bases). The CDR3 is 12 amino acids. Trimming removed 10 bases at V and 6 bases at J, with 16 bases between. Per the germline V gene, CDR1 is MDHEN and CDR2 is SYDVKM. This CDR3 reads CATFQGFREQYF. CDR3 DNA: TGTGCCACCTTTCAGGGTTTCCGCGAGCAGTACTTC.

V and J are TRBV24-1 and TRBJ2-6; 7 nucleotides agree with TRBD2. This CDR3 contains 19 residues. V shed 5 bases, J shed 1 base, and the junction held 13 bases outside the gene matches. CDR1 is KGHDR, CDR2 SFDVKD, per germline. In DNA form, the CDR3 reads TGTGCCACCAGTGCCCCCCCAGCGGGACCTGAATCTGGGGCCAACGTCCTGACTTTC. Its translation: CATSAPPAGPESGANVLTF.

The V call is TRBV11-2, the J call TRBJ2-5; TRBD2 agrees at 12 bases. Trimming took 0 bases from V and 4 from J; bases not matched to a gene: 0. The CDR3 has 15 residues. Germline CDR1 is SGHAT and CDR2 is FQNNGV. The CDR3 sequence: CASSLELAGGETQYF. The CDR3 DNA reads TGTGCCAGCAGCTTAGAACTAGCGGGAGGAGAGACCCAGTACTTC.

This clone was recorded only once. The chain has TRBV6-1 and TRBJ1-4, with TRBD1 identical over 9 bases. This CDR3 region has 18 residues. Germline loops: CDR1 MNHNS, CDR2 SASEGT. J gave up 6 bases and V 0 bases, and 11 bases lay outside the gene matches. In DNA, the CDR3 is TGTGCCAGCAGTGAAGCGCAGGGGACAGGGAGGGTTTATGAAAAACTGTTTTTT. Translating gives CASSEAQGTGRVYEKLFF.

The chain couples TRBV29-1 to TRBJ2-3; no definite D call. With 3 bases removed from V and 7 bases from J, the gap between germline ends came to 5 bases. In germline, CDR1 is SQVTM, CDR2 ANQGSEA. This CDR3 is built from 10 residues. The CDR3 DNA sequence: TGCAGCGTTGATAGCCATACGCAGTATTTT. The encoded protein is CSVDSHTQYF.

This chain connects TRBV2 to TRBJ1-5; D may be TRBD1 (5 bases). Trimming shortened V by 8 bases and J by 0 bases, and 14 bases separated the two germline ends. The CDR3 sequence is 15 residues long. The germline V gene encodes CDR1 SNHLY and CDR2 FYNNEI. Written as DNA, the CDR3 is TGTGCCAGCGGGAGATGGGACTTTAGCAATCAGCCCCAGCATTTT. Translation gives CASGRWDFSNQPQHF. Supplemented by reference TRBV2 and TRBJ1-5, the full variable domain reads EPEVTQTPSHQVTQMGQEVILRCVPISNHLYFYWYRQILGQKVEFLVSFYNNEISEKSEIFDDQFSVERPDGSNFTLKIRSTKLEDSAMYFCASGRWDFSNQPQHFGDGTRLSIL.

The rearrangement uses TRBV7-2 and TRBJ1-2; 9 positions match TRBD1. V trimming: 5 bases; J trimming: 3 bases; junction bases outside the gene matches: 10. In germline, CDR1 is SGHTA, CDR2 FQGNSA. The CDR3 sequence is 16 residues long. CDR3 DNA sequence: TGTGCCAGCAGCCCAGGGGGGACAGGGAGGGACTATGGCTACACCTTC. This translates into CASSPGGTGRDYGYTF.

This clone showed up just once. This rearrangement joins TRBV18 to TRBJ2-7; tentatively, D is TRBD1 (6 bases). Germline CDR1 KGHSH, CDR2 LQKENI. Trimming took off 2 bases at V and 4 bases at J, with 9 bases between the two ends. The CDR3 extends over 13 amino acids. CDR3 region: CASSPGGRYEQYF. DNA for the CDR3: TGTGCCAGCTCACCAGGGGGCCGGTACGAGCAGTACTTC.

This sequence joins TRBV29-1 and TRBJ1-4; D unresolved. The CDR3 covers 12 residues. V shed 4 bases and J shed 5 bases, with 8 bases lying between them. Germline V lookup: CDR1 SQVTM, CDR2 ANQGSEA. CDR3 DNA sequence: TGCAGCGTTGCGGCAGCGAATGAAAAACTGTTTTTT. Protein sequence: CSVAAANEKLFF.

This chain connects TRBV19 to TRBJ2-2; D may be TRBD1 (5 bases). Germline values: CDR1 LNHDA, CDR2 SQIVND (reference sequence). The CDR3 runs 12 residues. Between the trimmed V and J ends, which lost 6 bases and 7 bases, there was a span of 9 bases. The CDR3 DNA sequence: TGTGCCAGTAGATGGGGCGGCGGGGAGCTGTTTTTT. This sequence encodes CASRWGGGELFF.